The rows below give T cell receptor beta chains drawn from one sample of a study of OX40 agonist ivuxolimab in advanced cancers. The method was immunoSEQ multiplex PCR; TCRdb's version includes in-frame clones alone and lacks a portion of them. The data show tens of thousands of clones, about nine tenths seen once. The sample in question was CD4+ or CD8+ T cells sorted from blood, obtained in a trial of the OX40 agonist ivuxolimab. The receptors stem from an adult with an advanced solid tumor such as melanoma, head and neck, liver or kidney cancer. Each CDR3 is given with its conserved first and last residue. The order of the fields is D gene, V gene, clone size, J gene, CDR3 protein, CDR3 DNA. D genes are given only for firm matches. The size of a clone is reported for some rows only, either as once, few or many, or as a class for expanded clones.

d_call: TRBD2
v_call: TRBV4-1
clone_size: once
j_call: TRBJ2-7
cdr3_aa: CASSHATSGSSYEQYF
cdr3_nt: TGCGCCAGCAGCCACGCAACTAGCGGGAGTTCCTACGAGCAGTACTTC

d_call: -
v_call: TRBV7-2
clone_size: -
j_call: TRBJ2-7
cdr3_aa: CASSQSQGRGIYEQYF
cdr3_nt: TGTGCCAGCAGCCAATCTCAGGGGAGAGGAATTTACGAGCAGTACTTC

d_call: -
v_call: TRBV27
clone_size: -
j_call: TRBJ2-7
cdr3_aa: CASRLTVTHEQYF
cdr3_nt: TGTGCCAGCAGACTAACAGTAACCCACGAGCAGTACTTC

d_call: TRBD1
v_call: TRBV29-1
clone_size: once
j_call: TRBJ2-1
cdr3_aa: CSVEFGLGQGAGDEQFF
cdr3_nt: TGCAGCGTTGAGTTTGGGTTGGGACAGGGGGCAGGGGATGAGCAGTTCTTC

d_call: -
v_call: TRBV10-2
clone_size: -
j_call: TRBJ1-2
cdr3_aa: CASSDSQGDYGYTF
cdr3_nt: TGCGCCAGCAGTGATTCCCAGGGTGACTATGGCTACACCTTC

d_call: -
v_call: TRBV7-6
clone_size: few
j_call: TRBJ2-5
cdr3_aa: CASSMMGTRLETQYF
cdr3_nt: TGTGCCAGCAGCATGATGGGGACCCGGTTGGAGACCCAGTACTTC

d_call: -
v_call: TRBV27
clone_size: -
j_call: TRBJ2-3
cdr3_aa: CASSTDGYTFSTDTQYF
cdr3_nt: TGTGCCAGCAGTACCGACGGGTACACCTTTAGCACAGATACGCAGTATTTT

d_call: -
v_call: TRBV5-4
clone_size: -
j_call: TRBJ2-7
cdr3_aa: CASSLALAEDYEQYF
cdr3_nt: TGTGCCAGCAGCTTGGCCTTAGCGGAAGACTACGAGCAGTACTTC

d_call: -
v_call: TRBV7-2
clone_size: once
j_call: TRBJ2-1
cdr3_aa: CASSSLASSYNEQFF
cdr3_nt: TGTGCCAGCAGCTCCCTAGCGAGCTCCTACAATGAGCAGTTCTTC

d_call: -
v_call: TRBV28
clone_size: -
j_call: TRBJ2-1
cdr3_aa: CEVRARPHEQFF
cdr3_nt: TGCGAAGTCAGGGCCCGGCCCCATGAGCAGTTCTTC

d_call: -
v_call: TRBV19
clone_size: -
j_call: TRBJ2-7
cdr3_aa: CASSAGHFNSYEQYF
cdr3_nt: TGTGCCAGTAGTGCCGGACACTTTAACTCCTACGAGCAGTACTTC

d_call: -
v_call: TRBV5-1
clone_size: medium-sized
j_call: TRBJ2-7
cdr3_aa: CASALSPGAYEQYF
cdr3_nt: TGCGCCAGCGCCCTCAGCCCGGGAGCGTACGAGCAGTACTTC

d_call: TRBD2
v_call: TRBV19
clone_size: -
j_call: TRBJ2-1
cdr3_aa: CASTPLAGGPYNEQFF
cdr3_nt: TGTGCCAGTACCCCTCTAGCGGGAGGTCCCTACAATGAGCAGTTCTTC

d_call: TRBD2
v_call: TRBV7-6
clone_size: -
j_call: TRBJ2-7
cdr3_aa: CASSLALAGANEQYF
cdr3_nt: TGTGCCAGCAGCTTAGCCCTAGCGGGAGCTAACGAGCAGTACTTC

d_call: TRBD2
v_call: TRBV4-2
clone_size: -
j_call: TRBJ2-1
cdr3_aa: CASSQVSSGVYNEQFF
cdr3_nt: TGTGCCAGCAGCCAAGTGTCTAGCGGTGTCTACAATGAGCAGTTCTTC

d_call: -
v_call: TRBV27
clone_size: -
j_call: TRBJ2-7
cdr3_aa: CASSFGNNYEQYF
cdr3_nt: TGTGCCAGCAGTTTTGGGAACAACTACGAGCAGTACTTC

d_call: -
v_call: TRBV15
clone_size: -
j_call: TRBJ1-3
cdr3_aa: CATSRGSILGLSSGNTIYF
cdr3_nt: TGTGCCACCAGCAGAGGAAGCATCTTAGGACTTAGCTCTGGAAACACCATATATTTT

d_call: -
v_call: TRBV19
clone_size: -
j_call: TRBJ2-2
cdr3_aa: CASSIAFLGQGGGELFF
cdr3_nt: TGTGCCAGTAGTATAGCCTTTTTGGGGCAGGGCGGCGGGGAGCTGTTTTTT

d_call: -
v_call: TRBV5-6
clone_size: -
j_call: TRBJ1-1
cdr3_aa: CASSLGRGWTEAFF
cdr3_nt: TGTGCCAGCAGCTTGGGCAGGGGCTGGACTGAAGCTTTCTTT

d_call: TRBD2
v_call: TRBV10-2
clone_size: -
j_call: TRBJ2-1
cdr3_aa: CASTGGSGSYNEQFF
cdr3_nt: TGCGCCAGCACCGGGGGTAGCGGGAGTTACAATGAGCAGTTCTTC

d_call: -
v_call: TRBV13
clone_size: -
j_call: TRBJ2-3
cdr3_aa: CASSPARGGQGDTQYF
cdr3_nt: TGTGCCAGCAGCCCAGCGCGGGGGGGACAGGGTGATACGCAGTATTTT

d_call: TRBD2
v_call: TRBV7-8
clone_size: -
j_call: TRBJ2-1
cdr3_aa: CASSLGGGRAEEQFF
cdr3_nt: TGTGCCAGCAGCTTAGGAGGCGGGAGGGCGGAAGAGCAGTTCTTC

d_call: -
v_call: TRBV14
clone_size: -
j_call: TRBJ2-1
cdr3_aa: CASSQAGLRDNEQFF
cdr3_nt: TGTGCCAGCAGCCAAGCGGGACTTAGAGACAATGAGCAGTTCTTC

d_call: TRBD2
v_call: TRBV7-2
clone_size: -
j_call: TRBJ2-1
cdr3_aa: CASSLGSGRAFHEQFF
cdr3_nt: TGTGCCAGCAGCTTAGGTAGCGGGAGGGCTTTCCATGAGCAGTTCTTC

d_call: -
v_call: TRBV27
clone_size: -
j_call: TRBJ1-1
cdr3_aa: CASSLAVGWVNTEAFF
cdr3_nt: TGTGCCAGCAGTTTGGCGGTGGGGTGGGTAAACACTGAAGCTTTCTTT

d_call: TRBD2
v_call: TRBV7-9
clone_size: -
j_call: TRBJ2-2
cdr3_aa: CASSLSGGNTGELFF
cdr3_nt: TGTGCCAGCAGCTTATCGGGAGGGAACACCGGGGAGCTGTTTTTT

d_call: TRBD2
v_call: TRBV7-2
clone_size: -
j_call: TRBJ2-7
cdr3_aa: CASSEQGILLAGGLYEQYF
cdr3_nt: TGTGCCAGCAGCGAACAGGGGATCCTACTAGCGGGAGGACTGTACGAGCAGTACTTC

d_call: -
v_call: TRBV12-5
clone_size: -
j_call: TRBJ2-3
cdr3_aa: CASGLVHWSNADTQYF
cdr3_nt: TGTGCTAGTGGTTTGGTACATTGGAGTAATGCAGATACGCAGTATTTT

d_call: -
v_call: TRBV4-3
clone_size: -
j_call: TRBJ2-1
cdr3_aa: CASSFQPGSAGSEQFF
cdr3_nt: TGCGCCAGCAGCTTTCAACCAGGATCGGCCGGGAGTGAGCAGTTCTTC